The 9 T cell receptor beta chains reported below all come from one sample, sequenced in a study of low-dose radiotherapy and immunotherapy resistance in tumors (dated by TCRdb to between 2021 and 2024). TCRdb shows the sequencer as Illumina MiniSeq. First-strand cDNA was synthesized using Superscript III and a set of TRAV- and TRBV-specific primers, so that both TCRalpha and TCRbeta chains were covered. TCRs were amplified with Phusion for 20 PCR cycles, with a constant-region primer paired with the adapter attached to the V primers. TCRdb applied fastp at Q25 and MiXCR to the public reads, then kept only in-frame beta chains. Every distinct CDR3 protein forms one entry, paired with its most common genes and DNA. This sample holds about 39,000 distinct CDR3 sequences; 20% were observed only once. The top ten clones comprise about a tenth of the sample. Interpreted using the paper, the time point label stands for: after trial treatment. Sample treatment or condition, as interpreted from the label and publication: LDRT plus nivolumab, ipilimumab, low-dose cyclophosphamide and aspirin (RACIN trial).

This material consisted of PBMCs, taken after low-dose radiotherapy plus immunotherapy. The origin of the receptors is a female donor with ovarian cancer.

The chain recombines TRBV5-1 with TRBJ2-2; no definite D call. The CDR3 is 14 amino acids. V lost 5 bases and J 1 base, leaving 9 bases between the germline ends. Germline CDR1 SGHRS, CDR2 YFSETQ. The CDR3 region is CASSYMENTGELFF. CDR3 DNA: TGCGCCAGCAGTTATATGGAGAACACCGGGGAGCTGTTTTTT.

Comment on this clonotype: A single base is all that separates this from a far larger clone, so a read error is likely. J is TRBJ2-1 and V is TRBV28, with D unresolved. Looked up from germline, CDR1 is MDHEN and CDR2 is SYDVKM. V was pared by 1 base and J by 10 bases, with 20 bases between. The CDR3 spans 16 residues. Written as DNA, the CDR3 is TGTGCCAGCAGTTTATACGGCGGAATAATTCCCTACGAGCAGTTCTTC. Encoded protein: CASSLYGGIIPYEQFF.

Details on this clonotype: This likely reflects a read error, since a far larger clone is one base away. The chain has TRBV18 and TRBJ2-7; D is unclear. V lost 5 bases and J lost 7, with 15 bases in between. In germline, CDR1 is KGHSH, CDR2 LQKENI. The CDR3 contains 13 residues. The CDR3 bases are TGTGCCAGCTCATCGACACTTAACAATGAGCAGTACTTC. Amino acid sequence: CASSSTLNNEQYF.

This clonotype showed up many times. V gene TRBV4-2 combines with J gene TRBJ2-7, with 10 nucleotides matching TRBD2. CDR1 LGHNA and CDR2 YNFKEQ come from the germline V gene. The CDR3 contains 15 residues. V trimming: 1 base; J trimming: 1 base; junction bases outside the gene matches: 1. CDR3 DNA: TGTGCCAGCAGCCAAGGACTAGCGGGTTCCTACGAGCAGTACTTC. Residues: CASSQGLAGSYEQYF.

This clonotype came up many times. This chain uses TRBV28 with TRBJ2-7; no definite D call. V was cut by 3 bases and J by 6 bases, with 6 bases left in between. This CDR3 is 11 amino acids long. CDR1 MDHEN and CDR2 SYDVKM come from the germline V gene. CDR3 DNA sequence: TGTGCCAGCAGTTTGGGCCTCGAGCAGTACTTC. Amino acids: CASSLGLEQYF. The whole variable domain, filled in from reference TRBV28 and TRBJ2-7, reads DVKVTQSSRYLVKRTGEKVFLECVQDMDHENMFWYRQDPGLGLRLIYFSYDVKMKEKGDIPEGYSVSREKKERFSLILESASTNQTSMYLCASSLGLEQYFGPGTRLTVT.

The sample holds many counts of this clonotype. The V gene is TRBV5-6, the J gene TRBJ2-5, with D maybe TRBD2 (5 bases). This CDR3 is built from 17 residues. Germline-derived CDR1 and CDR2 are SGHDT and YYEEEE. The ends were cut back, 4 bases at V and 5 bases at J, with 24 bases in the middle. The CDR3 here is CASSPGYRTQRTETQYF. CDR3 DNA sequence: TGTGCCAGCAGCCCCGGGTATAGGACTCAACGAACGGAGACCCAGTACTTC.

This clonotype was seen at least ten times. The chain carries TRBV18 and TRBJ2-7; tentatively, D is TRBD1 (5 bases). The ends were cut back, 3 bases at V and 4 bases at J, with 13 bases in the middle. CDR3 length: 14 residues. Germline loops: CDR1 KGHSH, CDR2 LQKENI. The CDR3 here is CASSPGVGVYEQYF. Written as DNA, the CDR3 is TGTGCCAGCTCACCGGGTGTAGGGGTGTACGAGCAGTACTTC. The variable domain in full, completed from reference TRBV18 and TRBJ2-7, reads NAGVMQNPRHLVRRRGQEARLRCSPMKGHSHVYWYRQLPEEGLKFMVYLQKENIIDESGMPKERFSAEFPKEGPSILRIQQVVRGDSAAYFCASSPGVGVYEQYFGPGTRLTVT.

Many counts were recorded for this clonotype. The chain uses TRBV20-1 and TRBJ2-3; possibly TRBD2 for D (5 bases). Germline lookup yields CDR1 DFQATT and CDR2 SNEGSKA (reference sequence). The V gene lost 0 bases and the J gene lost 5 bases, with 12 bases spanning the gap. The CDR3 loop spans 14 amino acids. The CDR3: CSARDPWEIDTQYF. DNA of the CDR3: TGCAGTGCTAGAGATCCGTGGGAGATAGATACGCAGTATTTT.

This clonotype has a count of ten or more. The genes are TRBV10-3 and TRBJ1-5; no firm D call. The ends were cut back, 2 bases at V and 6 bases at J, with 11 bases in the middle. CDR1 is ENHRY, CDR2 SYGVKD, per germline. The CDR3 consists of 14 residues. CDR3 amino acids: CAISEHPSIQPQHF. CDR3 coding DNA: TGTGCCATCAGTGAGCATCCCTCGATTCAGCCCCAGCATTTT.